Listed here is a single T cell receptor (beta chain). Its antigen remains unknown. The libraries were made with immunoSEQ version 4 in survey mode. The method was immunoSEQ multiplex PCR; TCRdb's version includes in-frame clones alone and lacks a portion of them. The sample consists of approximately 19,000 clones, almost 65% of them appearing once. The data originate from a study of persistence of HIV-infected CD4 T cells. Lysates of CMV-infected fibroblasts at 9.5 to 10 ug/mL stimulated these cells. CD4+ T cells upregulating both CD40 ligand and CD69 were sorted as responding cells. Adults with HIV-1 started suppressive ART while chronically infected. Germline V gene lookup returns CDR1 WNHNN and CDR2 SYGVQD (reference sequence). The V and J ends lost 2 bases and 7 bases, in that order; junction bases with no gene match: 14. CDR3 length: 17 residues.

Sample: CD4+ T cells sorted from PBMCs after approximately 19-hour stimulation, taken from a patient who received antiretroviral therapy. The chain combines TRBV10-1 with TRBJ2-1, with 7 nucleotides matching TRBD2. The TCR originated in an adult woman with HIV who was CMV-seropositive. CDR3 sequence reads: CASSELRPGLPSNEQFF. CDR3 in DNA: TGCGCCAGCAGTGAGCTAAGGCCGGGACTACCTTCTAATGAGCAGTTCTTC.